This T cell receptor beta chain came from a study of T cells in Graves' hyperthyroidism and ophthalmopathy (dated by TCRdb to about 2019). In terms of the full investigation: Peripheral blood samples were taken at the time of initial diagnosis, prior to any treatment. After blood sampling, hyperthyroidism patients were treated with methimazole at a starting dose of 30 mg daily, and ophthalmopathy patients were treated with high-dose intravenous methylprednisolone. The paper describes TCR Vbeta CDR3 sequencing of 140 or so peripheral blood samples, made up of 40 to 45 ophthalmopathy patients, roughly 75 hyperthyroidism patients and about 17 progressor patients. An independent validation cohort of around 20 hyperthyroidism patients and over 15 patients who later progressed to ophthalmopathy tested prospective prediction of ophthalmopathy. To identify TCR V-J signatures that set the groups apart, the researchers used a discovery cohort of 90 to 100 patients, made up of 40 to 45 with Graves' ophthalmopathy and 57 with stable Graves' hyperthyroidism. The 90 to 100 discovery patients were randomly split 7:3 into training and test sets. In addition, the study compared T-cell repertoires in thyroid tissue and in blood from over 5 Graves' hyperthyroidism patients. Overall results and qualifications from the work: In validation, progression to ophthalmopathy was predicted by the model with roughly 71% sensitivity and 72.22% specificity, a median of roughly six months before onset. A model built on a 13 V-J signature distinguished ophthalmopathy from stable hyperthyroidism, reaching roughly 88% sensitivity and around 81% specificity in cross-validation and 80%/75% in testing. Most expanded thyroid clonotypes (frequency above 0.001) were also detected in blood, a finding suggesting that blood repertoires may reflect thyroid immune responses. No statistical method was used to fix the sample size in advance, and group allocation was not hidden from the investigators.

Graves' hyperthyroidism was defined as stable when no progression to ophthalmopathy occurred over 18 months of follow-up. The hyperthyroidism patients were between 18 and 65 years old and newly diagnosed, with a disease duration of less than 2 months. Exclusion was applied to patients with uncontrolled infections, other autoimmune diseases, pregnancy or lactation. Diagnoses relied on clinical symptoms, serum thyroxine and TRAb, thyroid ultrasound and orbital computed tomography. Ficoll-Paque density gradient centrifugation was used to isolate PBMCs from about 10 ml of fresh peripheral blood. Trizol reagent was used to extract total RNA, and RNA quality was then checked on an Agilent 2100 Bioanalyzer. For CDR1 and CDR2, the germline V gene lists MNHEY and SVGEGT. Measured from the cysteine to the phenylalanine, the CDR3 is 16 residues long. Left in the record is the CDR3 DNA by itself, 48 bases read in frame from the first base. V and J are truncated by 6 bases and 0 bases respectively, leaving an intervening sequence of 15 bases.

With regard to this clonotype: The antigen this receptor binds is unknown. No much larger clone is present one base from it, and per-base qualities are unavailable.

The TCR beta CDR3 regions were amplified from the RNA transcripts. The first round of RT-PCR for the TCR CDR3 was performed with the HTBI primer set and the Qiagen OneStep RT-PCR kit. Libraries were constructed in a second round of multiplex PCR, after which size selection and purification were performed. The libraries were sequenced on an Illumina HiSeq2000 using paired-end 100 bp reads. As for how the authors treated the data: Raw data were processed with SOAPnuke, discarding reads with adapters, uncalled bases, mean Phred below 15, or no exact constant-primer or identifier match. COPE v1.2.5 was used to merge high-quality paired reads, and clonotypes were defined as unique nucleotide sequences. MiTCR v1.1 was used to align clonotypes to the IMGT TRBV, TRBD and TRBJ reference segments. The analysis included only V-J combinations with a frequency above 0.0001, which together covered 99.2% of the repertoires. A TCS score was defined as the ratio between F50 (clonal expansion) and ExV (chaos), using BLOSUM62-based TCRdist between CDR3 peptides within each V-J. Welch's t-statistics and random forest reduced 500 to 550 V-J features to 13, which were used in a naive Bayes classifier (R e1071). TCRdb reprocessed the public reads (quality trimming at Q25 with fastp, clone calling with MiXCR) and kept in-frame beta chains. Every entry covers one CDR3 protein and lists the most common genes and DNA from its rows. These V and J calls are TCRdb output, not the study's own analysis. The sample yields around 520,000 distinct CDR3 sequences; about 14% were counted once. 14% of the sample goes to the ten largest clones.

The chain employs TRBV6-2 or TRBV6-3 and TRBJ1-3, with a tentative D gene TRBD1 over 5 matching bases. This sequence was found in a woman between 40 and 55 years old with Graves' hyperthyroidism. The specimen sequenced was blood. The CDR3 region has the sequence CASRTGPGSSGNTIYF. The nucleotide sequence is given as TGTGCCAGCAGGACCGGGCCAGGGAGCTCTGGAAACACCATATATTTT.